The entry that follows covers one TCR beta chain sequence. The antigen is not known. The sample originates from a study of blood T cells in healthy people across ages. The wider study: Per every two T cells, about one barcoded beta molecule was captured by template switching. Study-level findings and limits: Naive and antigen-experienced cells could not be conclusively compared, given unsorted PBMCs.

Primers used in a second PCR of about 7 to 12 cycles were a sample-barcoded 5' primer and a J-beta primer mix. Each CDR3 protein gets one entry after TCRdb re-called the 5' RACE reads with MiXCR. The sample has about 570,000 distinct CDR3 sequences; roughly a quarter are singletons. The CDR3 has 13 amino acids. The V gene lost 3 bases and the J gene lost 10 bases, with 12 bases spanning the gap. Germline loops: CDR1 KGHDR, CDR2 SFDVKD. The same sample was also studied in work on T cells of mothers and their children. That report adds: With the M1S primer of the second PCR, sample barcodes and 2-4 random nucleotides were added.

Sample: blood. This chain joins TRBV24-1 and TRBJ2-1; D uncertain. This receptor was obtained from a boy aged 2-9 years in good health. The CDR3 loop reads CATSDPPAAEQFF. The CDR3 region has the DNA TGTGCCACCAGTGATCCCCCTGCAGCGGAGCAGTTCTTC.